This T cell receptor beta chain stems from a study of tumor-infiltrating lymphocytes in primary liver carcinoma. General study results and limits: The proportion of top clones found throughout all five tumor regions was only about 7-24%.

Each 20-30 mg portion of unsorted bulk tissue served as the source for co-extraction of RNA and DNA. There are 16 residues in the CDR3. CDR1 and CDR2 (germline): MNHEY, SVGAGI. Trimming at V came to 0 bases and at J to 6 bases, leaving 8 bases not matched to a gene. Remarks on this clonotype: Its antigen remains unidentified.

Reverse transcription of roughly 470 ng total RNA with a constant-region primer produced TCR beta cDNA. Sequencing libraries for TCR beta derived from three nested multiplex PCR rounds that used slightly modified ARM-PCR. For roughly 10 cycles apiece, the opening two PCR rounds ran with TRBV1-TRBV30 forward primers and a C-beta reverse primer. Using its own MiXCR run on the multiplex PCR reads, TCRdb lists one record per CDR3 protein. Of about 66,000 distinct CDR3 sequences detected, 71% appear once; the ten largest clones hold 30% to 40%. This clonotype was sampled from a man between 35 and 55 years old with primary liver carcinoma and hepatitis B virus infection. This chain joins TRBV6-5 and TRBJ2-1; 7 nucleotides match TRBD2. The sample was liver tumor tissue from sampling region 4. Subset here: tumor region T4, right-lateral pole. CDR3 nucleotide sequence: TGTGCCAGCAGTTACTCCCGAACGGGAGGTTCCAATGAGCAGTTCTTC. This encodes CASSYSRTGGSNEQFF.